Each of the 5 T cell receptor beta chains below was sequenced from the same sample in a study of blood T cell repertoires in COVID-19. The data were produced by immunoSEQ multiplex PCR, yet TCRdb's version contains in-frame clones alone and is incomplete. This sample yields 250,000 to 350,000 clones, of which roughly 88% are seen a single time; 0.87% belongs to the top ten. The source material was peripheral blood. The source is a human donor with COVID-19, enrolled during active disease. The donor label of this sample is uncertain.

There are a few counts of this clone. V gene TRBV7-9 combines with J gene TRBJ2-7; maybe TRBD2 (6 bases). Germline lookup yields CDR1 SEHNR and CDR2 FQNEAQ (reference sequence). V was pared by 5 bases and J by 5 bases, with 10 bases between. The CDR3 consists of 12 residues. The CDR3 reads CASSPGLHEQYF. In nucleotides, the CDR3 is TGTGCCAGCAGCCCTGGACTACACGAGCAGTACTTC.

This chain links TRBV27 with TRBJ1-2, with 7 bases lining up with TRBD1. J was trimmed by 2 bases and V by 0 bases; bases with no gene match: 3. The CDR3 loop spans 15 amino acids. Germline lookup yields CDR1 MNHEY and CDR2 SMNVEV (reference sequence). The CDR3 region has the DNA TGTGCCAGCAGTTTATCGATAGGGGGCAACTATGGCTACACCTTC. Translated, it gives CASSLSIGGNYGYTF.

The genes are TRBV28 and TRBJ1-6; 8 nucleotides match TRBD1. From germline, CDR1 is MDHEN and CDR2 SYDVKM. CDR3 length: 16 amino acids. The J segment lost 18 bases and the V segment lost 3 bases, leaving 19 bases of the junction unmatched. This CDR3 reads CASSLGLGTGFIASHF. The CDR3 region has the DNA TGTGCCAGCAGTTTGGGTCTTGGGACAGGTTTTATAGCATCCCACTTT.

V usage is TRBV24-1 and J usage is TRBJ1-5, with D uncertain. This CDR3 region has 14 residues. Germline lookup yields CDR1 KGHDR and CDR2 SFDVKD. V dropped 5 bases and J dropped 6 bases, with 13 bases sitting between them. CDR3 in amino acids: CATSASLTGQPQHF. In DNA form, the CDR3 reads TGTGCCACCAGTGCAAGCCTAACGGGTCAGCCCCAGCATTTT.

This sequence joins TRBV7-9 and TRBJ2-1, with 14 bases fitting TRBD2. The ends lost 5 bases at V and 8 bases at J; junction bases unmatched: 2. The CDR3 has 14 residues. Germline V gene lookup returns CDR1 SEHNR and CDR2 FQNEAQ (reference sequence). As DNA, the CDR3 is TGTGCCAGCAGCCGACTAGCGGGAGGGGATGAGCAGTTCTTC. This gives the protein CASSRLAGGDEQFF. Supplemented by reference TRBV7-9 and TRBJ2-1, the full variable domain reads DTGVSQNPRHKITKRGQNVTFRCDPISEHNRLYWYRQTLGQGPEFLTYFQNEAQLEKSRLLSDRFSAERPKGSFSTLEIQRTEQGDSAMYLCASSRLAGGDEQFFGPGTRLTVL.